The 12 T cell receptor beta chains presented below share a single source sample, sequenced in a study of shared clonotypes between healthy human individuals. In the naive CD8 group, cells lacked CD45RO and were positively selected for CCR7, so terminally differentiated effector memory CD45RA+ cells were left out. This table comes from immunoSEQ multiplex PCR, and its TCRdb copy is limited to in-frame clones, with some not included. The sample consists of some 2,000,000 clones, just under 95% of them appearing once. Source material: naive CD8+ T cells sorted from blood. These TCRs come from a man aged 18 to 30 in good health.

The J gene is TRBJ1-2, the V gene TRBV7-6, with a possible D match to TRBD1 (5 bases). The CDR3 covers 17 residues. The germline V and J ends were trimmed by 5 bases and 5 bases, with 24 bases remaining between them. Looked up from germline, CDR1 is SGHVS and CDR2 is FNYEAQ. The CDR3 loop reads CASSPSGSGRNFYGYTF. In DNA form, the CDR3 reads TGTGCCAGCAGCCCGAGTGGATCAGGGAGGAATTTTTATGGCTACACCTTC.

The rearrangement uses TRBV4-1 and TRBJ1-1; 7 bases line up with TRBD1. V shed 0 bases and J 5 bases; nucleotides not matched to a gene: 3. Per the germline V gene, CDR1 is MGHRA and CDR2 is YSYEKL. CDR3 length: 14 amino acids. The CDR3 DNA reads TGCGCCAGCAGCCAAGATCAGGGGGGGACTGAAGCTTTCTTT. Protein product: CASSQDQGGTEAFF.

V and J are TRBV27 and TRBJ2-7, with D tentatively TRBD2 (6 bases). Germline V gene sequence: CDR1 MNHEY, CDR2 SMNVEV (reference sequence). CDR3 size: 18 residues. The germline V and J ends were trimmed by 3 bases and 3 bases, with 24 bases remaining between them. The CDR3 bases are TGTGCCAGCAGTTTCTTAATCCCCGGGACTGTCGGAATCTACGAGCAGTACTTC. As protein: CASSFLIPGTVGIYEQYF.

This chain links TRBV13 with TRBJ2-5, with D perhaps TRBD1 (6 bases). The CDR3 consists of 17 residues. Trimming took 4 bases from V and 0 from J, leaving 18 bases between them. Germline lookup yields CDR1 PRHDT and CDR2 FYEKMQ (reference sequence). The CDR3 sequence is CASSSGQGPTYQETQYF. The CDR3 DNA reads TGTGCCAGCAGCTCAGGGCAGGGGCCGACGTACCAAGAGACCCAGTACTTC. The entire variable domain, with the rest obtained from reference TRBV13 and TRBJ2-5, is as follows: AAGVIQSPRHLIKEKRETATLKCYPIPRHDTVYWYQQGPGQDPQFLISFYEKMQSDKGSIPDRFSAQQFSDYHSELNMSSLELGDSALYFCASSSGQGPTYQETQYFGPGTRLLVL.

Details on this clone: The sample carries other DNA sequences with the same CDR3. This sequence joins TRBV2 and TRBJ2-7; 8 bases are shared with TRBD1. Trimming at V came to 8 bases and at J to 3 bases, leaving 3 bases not matched to a gene. The germline V gene has CDR1 SNHLY and CDR2 FYNNEI. The CDR3 runs 12 residues. Here the CDR3 reads CASSGTGYEQYF. The CDR3, as DNA: TGTGCCAGCTCGGGGACAGGCTACGAGCAGTACTTC.

The chain combines TRBV2 with TRBJ1-6; 7 nucleotides agree with TRBD1. After removal of 7 bases from V and 13 bases from J, the junction contained 13 bases not matched to a gene. This CDR3 has 14 residues. CDR1 and CDR2 (germline): SNHLY, FYNNEI. This CDR3 is CASTPGQPMTPLHF. In DNA, the CDR3 is TGTGCCAGCACCCCGGGACAGCCAATGACCCCCCTCCACTTT.

The V gene is TRBV13, the J gene TRBJ2-1, with 11 bases lining up with TRBD1. The V and J ends lost 6 bases and 8 bases, in that order; junction bases with no gene match: 9. Germline assignment: CDR1 PRHDT and CDR2 FYEKMQ (reference sequence). The CDR3 has 15 residues. CDR3 protein: CASRNRDRGLDEQFF. CDR3 DNA sequence: TGTGCCAGCAGAAATCGGGACAGGGGGTTGGATGAGCAGTTCTTC.

The chain uses TRBV9 and TRBJ2-7; no reliable D call. Germline V gives CDR1 SGDLS, CDR2 YYNGEE. V lost 2 bases and J lost 4, with 16 bases in between. The CDR3 consists of 15 residues. In nucleotides, the CDR3 is TGTGCCAGCAGCGTGACTTGGGGTAGCTCGTACGAGCAGTACTTC. Protein sequence: CASSVTWGSSYEQYF. Full variable domain (outside the CDR3, taken from reference TRBV9 and TRBJ2-7): DSGVTQTPKHLITATGQRVTLRCSPRSGDLSVYWYQQSLDQGLQFLIQYYNGEERAKGNILERFSAQQFPDLHSELNLSSLELGDSALYFCASSVTWGSSYEQYFGPGTRLTVT.

For this clone: The sample holds other DNA sequences that translate to the same CDR3. The V call is TRBV5-1, the J call TRBJ2-7, with TRBD1 identical over 7 bases. Germline trimming cut 0 bases from V and 6 bases from J; bases unmatched to any gene: 3. Germline V gene lookup returns CDR1 SGHRS and CDR2 YFSETQ. This CDR3 region has 13 residues. CDR3 DNA: TGCGCCAGCAGCTTGGGACAGGGATTCGAGCAGTACTTC. This codes for CASSLGQGFEQYF.

The chain has TRBV7-9 and TRBJ2-2; the D call may be TRBD1 or TRBD2 (6 bases each). Trimming cost V 1 base and J 6 bases, with 15 bases left between them. The CDR3 has 16 amino acids. Looked up from germline, CDR1 is SEHNR and CDR2 is FQNEAQ (reference sequence). The CDR3 region is CASSLVEGDRAGELFF. DNA for the CDR3: TGTGCCAGCAGCTTAGTGGAGGGGGATCGCGCCGGGGAGCTGTTTTTT.

This chain connects TRBV6-5 to TRBJ1-6; TRBD1 matches at 8 bases. This CDR3 is built from 15 residues. Trimming cost V 6 bases and J 6 bases; bases outside gene matches: 7. CDR1 is MNHEY and CDR2 is SVGAGI in the germline V gene. The CDR3 bases are TGTGCCAGCAGATCCGGGACAGGTGGTAATTCACCCCTCCACTTT. Its protein product is CASRSGTGGNSPLHF.

Written as DNA, the CDR3 is TGTGCCAGCAGTTTGACACAGAACTATGGCTACACCTTC. Residues: CASSLTQNYGYTF. The rearrangement uses TRBV27 and TRBJ1-2; D gene uncertain. Trimming shortened V by 3 bases and J by 2 bases, and 7 bases separated the two germline ends. Germline CDR1 and CDR2: MNHEY and SMNVEV (reference sequence). The CDR3 spans 13 residues.